One TCR beta chain is described in this entry. The antigen is undetermined. Germline assignment: CDR1 SGDLS and CDR2 YYNGEE. CDR3 length: 15 amino acids. Trimming shortened V by 2 bases and J by 11 bases, and 22 bases separated the two germline ends. The template for TCR beta VDJ and CDR3 sequence profiling was genomic DNA. TCRdb called the reads again in MiXCR, with one record for every CDR3 protein. Among hundreds of thousands of distinct CDR3 sequences listed, around 68% were seen once. This specimen belongs to a study of CD8+CD57+ T cells in acquired aplastic anemia. About the research overall: DNA per sorted CD4+ or CD8+ sample ranged roughly 0.17 to 27.4 ug, averaging about 2.9 ug. Healthy donors yielded some 10 million CD4+ cell reads on average. Findings of the study overall: A set of approximately 30 CD8+ CDR3 sequences was shared between patients and controls, and these sequences appeared highly expressed in patients.

Sequencing was done on a sample of sorted CD4+, CD8+, or CD8+CD57+ T cells (not recorded which) from PBMCs. The chain couples TRBV9 to TRBJ1-2; possibly TRBD1 for D (6 bases). The receptor's source is a human donor in good health, serving as a control. CDR3 sequence: CASSVDSGGNTIYTF. The CDR3 DNA reads TGTGCCAGCAGCGTGGACAGTGGGGGAAACACCATATACACCTTC.